One and the same sample provided the 25 T cell receptor beta chains below, sequenced in a study of T cells after posttransplantation cyclophosphamide. Some clones are missing from TCRdb's copy, which holds only in-frame ones; the method was immunoSEQ multiplex PCR. The sample has about 3,100 clones, none seen only once. Treatment was busulfan-fludarabine conditioning, a marrow graft, and cyclophosphamide on days +3 and +4. Sequencing was performed on PBMCs, taken 84 days after allogeneic stem cell transplant with posttransplant cyclophosphamide. The receptor source for this set is a female patient in her 40s who received an allogeneic stem cell transplant from a related donor, was CMV-positive, and had no GVHD. Some of the T cells might come from the graft donor.

This clone was observed at least ten times. The genes are TRBV28 and TRBJ1-1; TRBD1 matches at 8 bases. V shed 5 bases and J 3 bases; nucleotides not matched to a gene: 5. There are 14 residues in the CDR3. Germline CDR1 MDHEN, CDR2 SYDVKM. The CDR3 loop is CASSQTGADTEAFF. The DNA for the CDR3 is TGTGCCAGCAGTCAGACAGGGGCGGACACTGAAGCTTTCTTT.

The sample holds a few counts of this clone. The J gene is TRBJ2-3, the V gene TRBV6-6; TRBD2 aligns across 8 bases. The CDR3 totals 16 residues. Germline CDR1 MNHNY, CDR2 SVGAGI (reference sequence). V lost 6 bases, J lost 2 bases, and 10 bases stayed unmatched. CDR3 in amino acids: CASSSQRGGFTDTQYF. For the CDR3, the DNA is TGTGCCAGCAGCTCCCAACGGGGGGGTTTCACAGATACGCAGTATTTT.

In its sample, this clone was seen many times. It may be a read error: a sequence one base away is much more abundant. The same CDR3 arises from other DNA sequences in this sample as well. The chain is built from TRBV6-1 and TRBJ2-7, with a possible D match to TRBD2 (6 bases). Looked up from germline, CDR1 is MNHNS and CDR2 is SASEGT. V was pared by 3 bases and J by 4 bases, with 13 bases between. The CDR3 totals 14 residues. The CDR3 DNA is TGTGCCAGCAGTGACAGAGGAGGGCCTTACGAGCAGTACTTC. This translates into CASSDRGGPYEQYF.

This clone showed up just a few times. V gene TRBV12-3 or TRBV12-4 combines with J gene TRBJ2-5, with 7 bases lining up with TRBD2. V trimming: 1 base; J trimming: 9 bases; junction bases outside the gene matches: 14. CDR3 length: 16 amino acids. The CDR3 spells CASSLVGSGTREAQYF. Written as DNA, the CDR3 is TGTGCCAGCAGTTTAGTCGGAAGCGGGACCCGGGAGGCCCAGTACTTC.

This clone was detected many times. The chain joins TRBV6-1 to TRBJ2-3; 7 bases agree with TRBD1. Per germline, CDR1 MNHNS and CDR2 SASEGT. The length of the CDR3 is 16 residues. V lost 3 bases to trimming and J lost 5 bases; unmatched junction nucleotides: 11. The CDR3 region has the DNA TGTGCCAGCAGTGACACGCACGGGACAGTGAGAGATACGCAGTATTTT. It is translated as CASSDTHGTVRDTQYF.

This sequence joins TRBV6-6 and TRBJ2-3, with 8 bases fitting TRBD2. The germline CDR1 and CDR2 sequences are MNHNY and SVGAGI (reference sequence). V dropped 7 bases and J dropped 3; count of bases not matched to a gene: 6. The CDR3 covers 14 residues. CDR3 bases: TGTGCCAGCATTGGTGGCGGGGGGACAGATACGCAGTATTTT. Translating it yields CASIGGGGTDTQYF.

The table lists this clone with a few counts. A much larger clone differs from this one at a single base, so this may be a read error. The gene calls are TRBV9 and TRBJ2-5; 7 bases map to TRBD1. With the DNA end fitting TRBJ2-7 better, the J assignment may be wrong. Germline V gives CDR1 SGDLS, CDR2 YYNGEE. This CDR3 comprises 15 residues. CDR3: CASSIEQGTAYEQYF. The CDR3, as DNA: TGTGCCAGCAGCATCGAACAGGGGACGGCATACGAGCAGTACTTC.

The chain joins TRBV9 to TRBJ2-2; weak D call: TRBD1 (6 bases). Germline assignment: CDR1 SGDLS and CDR2 YYNGEE. The CDR3 has 15 amino acids. V lost 1 base, J lost 4 bases, and 11 bases lay in between. This CDR3 is CASSVRDIPTGELFF. CDR3 DNA: TGTGCCAGCAGCGTACGGGACATACCCACCGGGGAGCTGTTTTTT.

This clone was recorded many times. The gene calls are TRBV28 and TRBJ1-2; D unresolved. Trimming pared 6 bases from V and 6 bases from J, leaving 11 bases between. Per germline, CDR1 MDHEN and CDR2 SYDVKM. CDR3 length: 12 residues. The CDR3 protein is CASRSGPDGYTF. The DNA of the CDR3 is TGTGCCAGCAGATCAGGCCCTGATGGCTACACCTTC.

This clone was detected many times. The V call is TRBV4-2, the J call TRBJ1-2, with TRBD1 as a possible D gene (5 bases). From germline, CDR1 is LGHNA and CDR2 YNFKEQ. The CDR3 consists of 13 residues. The ends were cut back, 3 bases at V and 8 bases at J, with 13 bases in the middle. The CDR3 sequence is CASSQYQGLGYTF. CDR3 nucleotide sequence: TGTGCCAGCAGCCAGTATCAGGGACTCGGCTACACCTTC.

The table lists this clone with many counts. The chain combines TRBV6-5 with TRBJ2-7, with D tentatively TRBD1 (5 bases). CDR1 is MNHEY, CDR2 SVGAGI, per germline. CDR3 length equals 13 residues. V was clipped by 5 bases and J by 2 bases, with 10 bases between them. CDR3 coding DNA: TGTGCCAGCAGTCCAGGGCCCACCTACGAGCAGTACTTC. Translation gives CASSPGPTYEQYF.

In its sample, this clone is medium-sized. The V and J genes are TRBV5-4 and TRBJ1-1, with D perhaps TRBD1 (6 bases). The CDR3 is 13 residues long. Per the germline V gene, CDR1 is SGHNT and CDR2 is YYREEE (reference sequence). V was pared by 3 bases and J by 7 bases, with 13 bases between. CDR3 DNA sequence: TGTGCCAGCAGCTCCCGACAGGCGAATGAAGCTTTCTTT. Protein sequence: CASSSRQANEAFF.

This clone was seen many times. This rearrangement joins TRBV19 to TRBJ1-2; D remains ambiguous. V lost 5 bases to trimming and J lost 8 bases, with 18 bases between them. There are 14 residues in the CDR3. Germline assignment: CDR1 LNHDA and CDR2 SQIVND (reference sequence). Here the CDR3 reads CASSPRLAPEGYTF. The CDR3 nucleotides read TGTGCCAGTAGTCCTAGACTTGCCCCGGAGGGCTACACCTTC.

There are a few counts of this clone. The gene calls are TRBV7-6 and TRBJ1-1, with 10 bases matching TRBD1. The trim removed 1 base at V and 5 bases at J, leaving 7 bases unmatched. CDR1 and CDR2 from the germline V gene are SGHVS and FNYEAQ. This CDR3 comprises 16 residues. The CDR3 spells CASSLVEGQGLTEAFF. The CDR3 nucleotides are TGTGCCAGCAGCTTAGTAGAGGGACAGGGGCTGACTGAAGCTTTCTTT.

Many counts were recorded for this clone. The V gene is TRBV5-1, the J gene TRBJ2-3; possible D gene TRBD2, 7 bases. Germline V gives CDR1 SGHRS, CDR2 YFSETQ. The V end lost 4 bases, the J end lost 2 bases, and 14 bases lay between the germline ends. The CDR3 is 15 amino acids. The CDR3 loop is CASSPGGHPTDTQYF. The CDR3 DNA reads TGCGCCAGCAGCCCCGGGGGGCATCCCACAGATACGCAGTATTTT.

This clone was seen more than once but under ten times. A read error is possible here, since a much larger clone lies one base away. The genes are TRBV9 and TRBJ2-7; 9 bases map to TRBD1. The CDR3 extends over 15 amino acids. Germline lookup yields CDR1 SGDLS and CDR2 YYNGEE. The CDR3 spells CVSSFGQGTAYEQYF. CDR3 nucleotide sequence: TGTGTCAGTAGTTTCGGACAGGGGACGGCCTACGAGCAGTACTTC.

This clone was seen a handful of times. One base away lies a much larger clone, so this may be a sequencing read error. Additional DNA sequences in this sample encode the identical CDR3. V usage is TRBV9 and J usage is TRBJ2-7, with TRBD1 identical over 7 bases. Germline V lookup: CDR1 SGDLS, CDR2 YYNGEE. V was pared by 5 bases and J by 4 bases, with 12 bases of the junction left unmatched. The CDR3 loop spans 15 amino acids. Here the CDR3 reads CASSFKQGTAYEQYF. Written as DNA, the CDR3 is TGTGCCAGCAGTTTCAAACAGGGGACGGCATACGAGCAGTACTTC.

This clone was found many times. V usage is TRBV28 and J usage is TRBJ2-2, with D perhaps TRBD1 (6 bases). Germline CDR1 and CDR2: MDHEN and SYDVKM. Trimming cost V 6 bases and J 6 bases, with 14 bases left between them. The CDR3 extends over 14 amino acids. The CDR3 nucleotides read TGTGCCAGCAGCACCTCTTGGGGGCCCGGGGAGCTGTTTTTT. Translating gives CASSTSWGPGELFF.

There are many counts of this clone. The J gene is TRBJ1-4, the V gene TRBV5-4; 7 bases agree with TRBD1. The V segment lost 5 bases and the J segment 5 bases; nucleotides outside the gene matches: 6. This CDR3 has 14 amino acids. Per germline, CDR1 SGHNT and CDR2 YYREEE (reference sequence). Here the CDR3 DNA reads TGTGCCAGCAGTTCGGGACAGCGCAATGAAAAACTGTTTTTT. It is translated as CASSSGQRNEKLFF. Complete variable domain (other parts from reference TRBV5-4 and TRBJ1-4): ETGVTQSPTHLIKTRGQQVTLRCSSQSGHNTVSWYQQALGQGPQFIFQYYREEENGRGNFPPRFSGLQFPNYSSELNVNALELDDSALYLCASSSGQRNEKLFFGSGTQLSVL.

This clone showed up many times. The chain carries TRBV19 and TRBJ1-5; D might be TRBD1 (5 bases). The V end was cut by 5 bases, the J end by 4 bases, with 18 bases between. The germline V gene has CDR1 LNHDA and CDR2 SQIVND (reference sequence). The CDR3 loop spans 16 amino acids. Here the CDR3 reads CASSSLEGRMNQPQHF. In nucleotides, the CDR3 is TGTGCCAGTAGTTCCCTCGAGGGGCGGATGAATCAGCCCCAGCATTTT.

This clone was picked up many times. V is TRBV2 and J is TRBJ2-2; TRBD2 might be the D (5 bases). CDR1 is SNHLY and CDR2 is FYNNEI in the germline V gene. The CDR3 spans 16 residues. With 6 bases removed from V and 5 bases from J, the gap between germline ends came to 19 bases. DNA for the CDR3: TGTGCCAGCAGGGCTACACGGGCTGGCGGGACCGGGGAGCTGTTTTTT. It specifies CASRATRAGGTGELFF.

The sample holds many counts of this clone. The rearrangement uses TRBV19 and TRBJ2-7, with D perhaps matching TRBD2 (6 bases). CDR3 size: 15 residues. With 7 bases removed from V and 2 bases from J, the gap between germline ends came to 18 bases. The germline gives CDR1 LNHDA, CDR2 SQIVND (reference sequence). The CDR3 reads CASTPNLLATYEQYF. The CDR3 DNA follows: TGTGCCAGTACCCCTAATTTACTAGCAACCTACGAGCAGTACTTC.

This clone is termed medium-sized. The chain couples TRBV6-2 or TRBV6-3 to TRBJ2-1, with D possibly being TRBD1 (6 bases). The germline gives CDR1 MNHEY, CDR2 SVGEGT. The CDR3 loop spans 12 amino acids. V was cut by 7 bases and J by 5 bases, with 9 bases left in between. The CDR3: CASNRVDNEQFF. In DNA, the CDR3 is TGTGCCAGCAACAGGGTAGACAATGAGCAGTTCTTC.

This clone occurred many times. The chain employs TRBV7-6 and TRBJ2-7; 9 nucleotides match TRBD2. Germline loops: CDR1 SGHVS, CDR2 FNYEAQ. This CDR3 contains 14 residues. V gave up 1 base and J gave up 3 bases; unmatched junction bases: 1. In DNA form, the CDR3 reads TGTGCCAGCAGCTTAGAACTAGCGGGCTACGAGCAGTACTTC. This encodes CASSLELAGYEQYF.

The genes are TRBV27 and TRBJ1-2, with TRBD1 as a possible D gene (6 bases). In germline, CDR1 is MNHEY, CDR2 SMNVEV (reference sequence). CDR3 length: 13 amino acids. V was cut by 6 bases and J by 6 bases, with 14 bases left in between. CDR3 protein: CASRSPGQNGYTF. CDR3 bases: TGTGCCAGCAGATCCCCGGGACAAAATGGCTACACCTTC.